This T cell receptor (beta chain) is from a study of T cell responses to AZD1222 COVID-19 vaccine. Study results and caveats: Clonal diversity may have been underestimated in mostly white British donors. The peak T cell response came first, and repertoires were sampled only after it. At 160-218 and 743-854, vaccine-associated CD4 TCRs were dominant, and they spanned spike.

Pooling of second doses given at about 4 or about 12 weeks was done. This clone is a singleton in its sample. The target antigen is unknown. This table comes from immunoSEQ multiplex PCR, and its TCRdb copy is limited to in-frame clones, with some not included. The data contain roughly 54,000 clones, more than 70% of them singletons. This receptor was obtained from an adult who received the AZD1222 COVID-19 vaccine. This specimen consisted of peripheral blood, obtained 28 days after the second AZD1222 dose.

CDR3 nucleotide sequence: TGTGCCAGCAGCTTGGAGTTGAGCACAGATACGCAGTATTTT. This translates into CASSLELSTDTQYF. The chain joins TRBV5-4 to TRBJ2-3; no firm D call. The length of the CDR3 is 14 residues. CDR1 SGHNT and CDR2 YYREEE come from the germline V gene (reference sequence). With 0 bases removed from V and 0 bases from J, the gap between germline ends came to 5 bases. Drawing the rest from reference TRBV5-4 and TRBJ2-3, the complete variable domain is ETGVTQSPTHLIKTRGQQVTLRCSSQSGHNTVSWYQQALGQGPQFIFQYYREEENGRGNFPPRFSGLQFPNYSSELNVNALELDDSALYLCASSLELSTDTQYFGPGTRLTVL.